This is a list of T cell receptor beta chains from one sample in a study of T-cell memory formation after mild COVID-19. TCRdb used MiXCR to reprocess the 5' RACE reads, holding one entry per CDR3 protein. The table records about 350,000 distinct CDR3 sequences, approximately 27% of them present only once. Sequencing input: PBMCs or a T cell subset sorted from them (not recorded which). The origin of the receptors is an adult woman who had mild COVID-19 (a few samples of this study predate the infection). Cell type and time point are not known. The CDR3 runs from the conserved cysteine through the conserved F or W. D genes are given only for firm matches. Where a row states a size, it is once, few, many or the class of an expanded clone; other rows omit it.

V gene,clone size,J gene,D gene,CDR3 DNA,CDR3 protein
TRBV7-2,few,TRBJ2-3,TRBD2,TGTGCCAGCAGCTTATGGACTAGCGGGACAGATACGCAGTATTTT,CASSLWTSGTDTQYF
TRBV15,-,TRBJ1-2,-,TGTGCCACCAGCAGAGAATCATATGGCTACACCTTC,CATSRESYGYTF
TRBV6-5,-,TRBJ2-3,-,TGTGCCAGCAGTTACTCGATGCCTCCAGATACGCAGTATTTT,CASSYSMPPDTQYF
TRBV6-5,-,TRBJ1-6,-,TGTGCCAGCAGTCCGGGGACGGGGTCACCCCTCCACTTT,CASSPGTGSPLHF
TRBV5-1,-,TRBJ2-1,-,TGCGCCAGCAGCTTGGCCTCGGGGGTCGATGAGCAGTTCTTC,CASSLASGVDEQFF
TRBV20-1,few,TRBJ1-2,-,TGCAGTGCTTACAGGGCGGGCTATGGCTACACCTTC,CSAYRAGYGYTF
TRBV29-1,few,TRBJ2-3,-,TGCAGCGTCGGACCCCCCGATACGCAGTATTTT,CSVGPPDTQYF
TRBV23-1,-,TRBJ2-1,TRBD2,TGCGCCAGCAGTCAGCCTAGCGGGAGGGCCCGGTCCTACAATGAGCAGTTCTTC,CASSQPSGRARSYNEQFF
TRBV16,-,TRBJ2-7,-,TGTGCCAGCAGCCAATCCGCCTACGAGCAGTACTTC,CASSQSAYEQYF
TRBV5-5,once,TRBJ2-7,TRBD1,TGTGCCAGCAGCTTGGGGCCTACAGGGGTTGACTACGAGCAGTACTTC,CASSLGPTGVDYEQYF
TRBV9,-,TRBJ2-7,-,TGTGCCAGCAGCTTTGCGGACGCAAAGAGCTACGAGCAGTACTTC,CASSFADAKSYEQYF
TRBV5-1,-,TRBJ2-1,-,TGCGCCAGCAGCTTGGGGGACCGCTACAATGAGCAGTTCTTC,CASSLGDRYNEQFF
TRBV20-1,-,TRBJ2-2,-,TGCAGTGCTAGAGATGTAGCACATGTGGCGGGACACTACACCGGGGAGCTGTTTTTT,CSARDVAHVAGHYTGELFF
TRBV7-9,-,TRBJ2-7,-,TGTGCCAGCAGCTTAGACCCTAACTACGAGCAGTACTTC,CASSLDPNYEQYF
TRBV24-1,-,TRBJ2-6,-,TGTGCCACCAGTGATGGCCTCTCTAGCCCTGGGGCCAACGTCCTGACTTTC,CATSDGLSSPGANVLTF
TRBV5-6,-,TRBJ2-1,TRBD2,TGTGCCAGCAGCTTACTTACTAGCGGCCCGTACAATGAGCAGTTCTTC,CASSLLTSGPYNEQFF